This T cell receptor beta chain was observed in a study of T cells after yellow fever vaccination. Overall study findings and caveats: Repertoires obtained by FACS sorting could include abundant clonotypes that entered as contaminants from the bulk population. A small share of clonotypes appeared in both CD4 and CD8 compartments. A large majority of primary-vaccination clones showed up again after the booster (96% CD4, 88% CD8).

TCRdb reanalysed the 5' RACE reads using MiXCR and keeps one entry per CDR3 protein. The sample has 180,000 or so distinct CDR3 sequences, approximately 11% seen once. The germline V and J ends were trimmed by 1 base and 0 bases, with 10 bases remaining between them. The CDR3 extends over 15 amino acids. The germline V gene has CDR1 SGHVS and CDR2 FNYEAQ. This clonotype was seen more than once but under ten times. Its antigen is currently unknown. This chain connects TRBV7-6 to TRBJ2-7; TRBD1 is a possible D gene (5 bases). Sequences were derived from CD8+ T cells sorted from PBMCs, sampled 15 days after the yellow fever booster vaccination. The sequence was collected from a young man who received the YFV17D yellow fever vaccine. CDR3 amino acids: CASSLEGLSSYEQYF. CDR3 sequence (DNA): TGTGCCAGCAGCTTAGAGGGGTTAAGCTCCTACGAGCAGTACTTC. Using reference TRBV7-6 and TRBJ2-7 for the parts outside the CDR3, the full variable domain is GAGVSQSPRYKVTKRGQDVALRCDPISGHVSLYWYRQALGQGPEFLTYFNYEAQQDKSGLPNDRFSAERPEGSISTLTIQRTEQRDSAMYRCASSLEGLSSYEQYFGPGTRLTVT.